This passage covers 28 T cell receptor beta chains from one sample sequenced in a study of monozygotic twins with inflammatory bowel disease. TCRdb reprocessed the 5' RACE reads and reports one entry per CDR3 protein, with no DNA. The sample has approximately 200,000 distinct CDR3 sequences, and its top ten clones hold approximately 1.5%. Sample: blood. These receptors were collected from a human donor with ulcerative colitis or Crohn's disease, or a healthy co-twin of an affected twin (not recorded which).

The chain recombines TRBV7-2 with TRBJ2-5; TCRdb names TRBD2, which stays unverified in the absence of DNA. This CDR3 spans 15 amino acids. In germline, CDR1 is SGHTA, CDR2 FQGNSA. CDR3 sequence: CASSLLIETPETQYF.

This chain connects TRBV7-2 to TRBJ2-7; TCRdb's assignment of TRBD2 cannot be checked, as there is no DNA. The germline gives CDR1 SGHTA, CDR2 FQGNSA. The CDR3 is 14 residues long. CDR3 loop: CASSLVPGGYEQYF.

The chain carries TRBV24-1 and TRBJ2-1; TCRdb returns TRBD2, unconfirmable since there is no DNA. There are 17 residues in the CDR3. Germline V gives CDR1 KGHDR, CDR2 SFDVKD. CDR3 residues: CATSEGISGGSRNEQFF.

V usage is TRBV5-1 and J usage is TRBJ2-1; TCRdb picks TRBD1, but there is no DNA to check that call. Germline assignment: CDR1 SGHRS and CDR2 YFSETQ. This CDR3 region has 16 residues. The CDR3 loop is CASSLMTGGLYNEQFF.

The chain joins TRBV20-1 to TRBJ1-2; TCRdb designates TRBD1, a call that cannot be tested without DNA. Germline lookup yields CDR1 DFQATT and CDR2 SNEGSKA (reference sequence). The CDR3 is 15 residues long. The CDR3 loop reads CSARDRGKLPAGYTF.

The chain links TRBV7-2 to TRBJ2-1; TCRdb indicates TRBD2, and absent DNA this call remains unverified. CDR3 length: 16 amino acids. Germline V gene sequence: CDR1 SGHTA, CDR2 FQGNSA. The CDR3 loop reads CASSLFGLAGNNEQFF.

The chain has TRBV5-1 and TRBJ2-7; TCRdb reports TRBD1, a call that lacks DNA to check it against. CDR3 length: 13 amino acids. Germline loops: CDR1 SGHRS, CDR2 YFSETQ. CDR3 loop: CASSPTGDYEQYF.

The chain recombines TRBV12-3 or TRBV12-4 with TRBJ2-3; TCRdb's D call, TRBD2, is unchecked because there is no DNA. The CDR3 runs to 14 residues. CDR3 sequence: CASSFSSEGDTQYF.

CDR3 sequence reads: CASITGQGLSYEQYF. This chain joins TRBV28 and TRBJ2-7; the D call of TRBD1 rests on TCRdb alone, since no DNA is present to check it. CDR1 is MDHEN and CDR2 is SYDVKM in the germline V gene. This CDR3 comprises 15 residues.

The chain joins TRBV10-3 to TRBJ2-1; the D call from TCRdb, TRBD1, cannot be confirmed without DNA. The CDR3 is 14 amino acids. Germline lookup yields CDR1 ENHRY and CDR2 SYGVKD. CDR3 residues: CAISESKGAGEQFF.

This chain connects TRBV19 to TRBJ2-7; with no DNA, the TCRdb D assignment of TRBD1 cannot be verified. Germline lookup yields CDR1 LNHDA and CDR2 SQIVND (reference sequence). The CDR3 loop spans 16 amino acids. CDR3 in amino acids: CASSMFTGATVHEQYF.

V is TRBV24-1 and J is TRBJ2-5; TCRdb names TRBD1, which stays unverified in the absence of DNA. Germline values: CDR1 KGHDR, CDR2 SFDVKD. This CDR3 comprises 17 residues. Here the CDR3 reads CATSDRPVLRGEETQYF.

V usage is TRBV20-1 and J usage is TRBJ1-5; there is no DNA to check the TCRdb D call of TRBD1. Germline V CDR1 and CDR2: DFQATT, SNEGSKA (reference sequence). The CDR3 runs to 16 residues. This CDR3 reads CSAREQGARGNQPQHF.

The chain has TRBV11-1 and TRBJ1-1. The CDR3 contains 19 residues. From germline, CDR1 is SGHAT and CDR2 FQDESV (reference sequence). CDR3: CASRSGRPLENGHDREAFF.

The rearrangement uses TRBV5-1 and TRBJ1-1; TCRdb returns TRBD1, unconfirmable since there is no DNA. CDR1 and CDR2 from the germline V gene are SGHRS and YFSETQ. This CDR3 has 14 amino acids. This chain's CDR3 is CASSFGAGRTEAFF.

The rearrangement links TRBV15 to TRBJ2-1. The CDR3 is 15 amino acids. CDR1 and CDR2 (germline): LNHNV, YYDKDF (reference sequence). CDR3 amino acids: CATSRVHKAYNEQFF. Full variable domain (rest looked up from reference TRBV15 and TRBJ2-1): DAMVIQNPRYQVTQFGKPVTLSCSQTLNHNVMYWYQQKSSQAPKLLFHYYDKDFNNEADTPDNFQSRRPNTSFCFLDIRSPGLGDTAMYLCATSRVHKAYNEQFFGPGTRLTVL.

CDR3 amino acids: CASSEQTLYGYTF. The V and J genes are TRBV25-1 and TRBJ1-2. There are 13 residues in the CDR3. Germline CDR1 MGHDK, CDR2 SYGVNS.

This chain connects TRBV29-1 to TRBJ2-1; there is no DNA to check the TCRdb D call of TRBD1. The germline V gene has CDR1 SQVTM and CDR2 ANQGSEA. CDR3 length: 13 amino acids. This CDR3 reads CSVGRTDYNEQFF.

This rearrangement joins TRBV20-1 to TRBJ1-2; without DNA, the TCRdb call of TRBD1 cannot be checked. From germline, CDR1 is DFQATT and CDR2 SNEGSKA (reference sequence). This CDR3 is 14 amino acids long. CDR3 loop: CSARLGTTNYGYTF.

V is TRBV18 and J is TRBJ1-1. Germline CDR1 and CDR2: KGHSH and LQKENI. This CDR3 contains 16 residues. The CDR3 here is CASSPSLDLMNTEAFF.

The chain employs TRBV20-1 and TRBJ2-3. CDR1 is DFQATT, CDR2 SNEGSKA, per germline (reference sequence). The CDR3 totals 12 residues. This chain's CDR3 is CSAQTHYNTQYF.

The genes are TRBV20-1 and TRBJ2-4; checking the TCRdb D call of TRBD1 is not possible without DNA. Per the germline V gene, CDR1 is DFQATT and CDR2 is SNEGSKA (reference sequence). This CDR3 has 15 residues. The CDR3 spells CSAPPSGVAKNIQYF.

The chain combines TRBV5-1 with TRBJ1-4; the TRBD1 assignment by TCRdb is unverifiable without DNA. The CDR3 spans 15 residues. Germline lookup yields CDR1 SGHRS and CDR2 YFSETQ. The CDR3 spells CASSPGTATNEKLFF.

The rearrangement uses TRBV6-1 and TRBJ2-1; TCRdb picks TRBD2, but there is no DNA to check that call. Germline CDR1 MNHNS, CDR2 SASEGT. The CDR3 contains 18 residues. The CDR3 here is CASRSGLAGARSYNEQFF.

V gene TRBV5-1 combines with J gene TRBJ2-7. The V gene's germline CDR1 is SGHRS and CDR2 YFSETQ. The CDR3 has 12 residues. The CDR3 reads CASKETFSEQYF.

The rearrangement joins TRBV5-1 to TRBJ1-2; the TRBD1 assignment by TCRdb is unverifiable without DNA. Germline V gives CDR1 SGHRS, CDR2 YFSETQ. This CDR3 region has 13 residues. The CDR3 region is CASSRDDSYGYTF.

The rearrangement links TRBV7-8 to TRBJ2-5; the TCRdb call, TRBD1, lacks DNA for checking. The germline V gene has CDR1 SGHVS and CDR2 FQNEAQ. This CDR3 is built from 16 residues. This CDR3 is CASSGRMIPRLETQYF.

The V and J genes are TRBV12-3 or TRBV12-4 and TRBJ1-5; TCRdb indicates TRBD1, and absent DNA this call remains unverified. The CDR3 is 13 amino acids. CDR3 sequence: CASRGQGPQPQHF.